This TCR beta chain appears in the sequencing data of a study of immune heterogeneity within non-small cell lung tumors. In the study overall: A few squamous cell carcinomas, about 10 non-squamous carcinomas and 1 not otherwise specified made up the tumors.

Findings of the study overall: There were identical dominant CDR3 beta clonotypes recurring across tumor sites within a patient, together with site-unique high-frequency clones. Local T-cell clonality tracked moderately but significantly with local tumor mutational burden, giving an R of approximately 0.34. Different patients shared few of their high-frequency T-cell receptor beta clonotypes.

This clonotype was seen a handful of times. Its antigen is unidentified. CDR3 of TCR beta was amplified by multiplex PCR that used 32 V and 13 J primers. TCRdb redid the calling of the multiplex PCR reads with MiXCR, one entry per CDR3 protein. The table shows 6,500 or so distinct CDR3 sequences, with approximately 22% occurring only once. Bulk tumor gDNA, roughly 600 ng per sample, served as the TCR template. While surgery was under way, several biopsies spaced far apart were taken per primary tumor. Untreated, newly diagnosed non-small cell lung cancer patients underwent curative surgery. The V and J ends lost 5 bases and 1 base, in that order; junction bases with no gene match: 10. The CDR3 runs 17 residues. Germline assignment: CDR1 SGHNT and CDR2 YENEEA.

The receptor's source is a female donor with non-small cell lung cancer. The V and J genes are TRBV11-3 and TRBJ2-5, with 10 bases matching TRBD2. Sequencing used lung tumor tissue. As DNA, the CDR3 is TGTGCCAGCAGCCTGTCTAGCGGGAGTTCCATCCAAGAGACCCAGTACTTC. This sequence encodes CASSLSSGSSIQETQYF.